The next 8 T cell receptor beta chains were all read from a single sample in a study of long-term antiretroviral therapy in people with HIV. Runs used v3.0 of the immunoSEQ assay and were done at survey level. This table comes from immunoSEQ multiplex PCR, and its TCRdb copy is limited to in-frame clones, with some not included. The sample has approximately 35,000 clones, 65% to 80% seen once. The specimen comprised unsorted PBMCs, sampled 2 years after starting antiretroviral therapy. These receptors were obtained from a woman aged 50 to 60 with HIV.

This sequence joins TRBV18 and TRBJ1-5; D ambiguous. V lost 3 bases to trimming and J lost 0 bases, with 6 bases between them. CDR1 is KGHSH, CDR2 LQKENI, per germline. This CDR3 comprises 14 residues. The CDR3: CASSPQGSNQPQHF. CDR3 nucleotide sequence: TGTGCCAGCTCACCGCAAGGTAGCAATCAGCCCCAGCATTTT.

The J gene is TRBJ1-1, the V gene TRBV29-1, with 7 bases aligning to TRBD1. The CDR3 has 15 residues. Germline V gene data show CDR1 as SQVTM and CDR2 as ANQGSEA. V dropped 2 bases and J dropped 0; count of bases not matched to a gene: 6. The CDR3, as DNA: TGCAGCGTTGAAACAGGGGCCTCAATGAACACTGAAGCTTTCTTT. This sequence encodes CSVETGASMNTEAFF.

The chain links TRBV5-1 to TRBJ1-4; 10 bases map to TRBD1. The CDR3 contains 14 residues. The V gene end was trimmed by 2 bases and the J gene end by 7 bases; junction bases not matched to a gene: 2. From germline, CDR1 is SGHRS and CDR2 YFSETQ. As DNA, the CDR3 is TGCGCCAGCAGCTTAAGGACAGGGGGTGAAAAACTGTTTTTT. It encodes CASSLRTGGEKLFF. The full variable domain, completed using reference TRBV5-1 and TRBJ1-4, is KAGVTQTPRYLIKTRGQQVTLSCSPISGHRSVSWYQQTPGQGLQFLFEYFSETQRNKGNFPGRFSGRQFSNSRSEMNVSTLELGDSALYLCASSLRTGGEKLFFGSGTQLSVL.

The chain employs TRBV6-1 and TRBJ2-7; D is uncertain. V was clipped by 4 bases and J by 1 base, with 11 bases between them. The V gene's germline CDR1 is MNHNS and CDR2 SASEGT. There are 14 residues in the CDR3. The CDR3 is CASSVDAWSYEQYF. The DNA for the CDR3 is TGTGCCAGCAGTGTTGACGCATGGTCCTACGAGCAGTACTTC.

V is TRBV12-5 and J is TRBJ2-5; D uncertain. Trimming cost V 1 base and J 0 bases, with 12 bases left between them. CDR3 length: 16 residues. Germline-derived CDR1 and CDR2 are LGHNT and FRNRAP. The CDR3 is CASGLARTAYQETQYF. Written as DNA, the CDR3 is TGTGCTAGTGGTTTGGCGAGGACGGCCTACCAAGAGACCCAGTACTTC. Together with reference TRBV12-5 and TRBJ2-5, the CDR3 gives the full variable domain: DARVTQTPRHKVTEMGQEVTMRCQPILGHNTVFWYRQTMMQGLELLAYFRNRAPLDDSGMPKDRFSAEMPDATLATLKIQPSEPRDSAVYFCASGLARTAYQETQYFGPGTRLLVL.

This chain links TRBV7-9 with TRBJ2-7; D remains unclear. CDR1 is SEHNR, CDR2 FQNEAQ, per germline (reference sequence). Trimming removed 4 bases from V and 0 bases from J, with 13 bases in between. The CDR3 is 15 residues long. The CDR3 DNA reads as TGTGCCAGCAGCTCAGCACCCTCCGTCTCCTACGAGCAGTACTTC. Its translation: CASSSAPSVSYEQYF.

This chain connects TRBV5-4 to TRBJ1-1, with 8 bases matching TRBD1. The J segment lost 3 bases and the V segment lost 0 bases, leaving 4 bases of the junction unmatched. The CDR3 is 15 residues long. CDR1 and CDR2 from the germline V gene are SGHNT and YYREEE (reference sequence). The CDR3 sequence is CASSLDRDRYTEAFF. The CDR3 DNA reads TGTGCCAGCAGCTTGGATAGGGACAGGTACACTGAAGCTTTCTTT.

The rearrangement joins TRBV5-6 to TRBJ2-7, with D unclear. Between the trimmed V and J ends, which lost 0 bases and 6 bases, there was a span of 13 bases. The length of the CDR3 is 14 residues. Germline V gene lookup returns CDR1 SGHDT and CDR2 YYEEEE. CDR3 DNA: TGTGCCAGCAGCTTGGGCGGACCTCTTGGCGAGCAGTACGTC. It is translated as CASSLGGPLGEQYV.